Listed here are 9 T cell receptor beta chains from one sample, sequenced in a study of long-term antiretroviral therapy in people with HIV. A v3.0 immunoSEQ assay was performed at survey level. Method: immunoSEQ multiplex PCR; TCRdb's copy keeps in-frame clones and lacks some. The table shows under 45,000 clones, with roughly 80% occurring only once. This specimen consisted of unsorted PBMCs, obtained 1 year after starting antiretroviral therapy. These receptors originate from a man aged 18 to 30 with HIV.

The chain joins TRBV5-8 to TRBJ2-4; 8 nucleotides line up with TRBD1. V was clipped by 4 bases and J by 4 bases; unmatched bases: 10. The CDR3 is 16 residues long. The germline V gene has CDR1 SGHTS and CDR2 YDEGEE. The CDR3 protein is CASSTDRERVKNIQYF. The CDR3 DNA reads TGTGCCAGCAGCACGGACAGGGAAAGGGTAAAAAACATTCAGTACTTC.

This clone was detected a few times. The rearrangement joins TRBV7-2 to TRBJ2-1; 11 nucleotides agree with TRBD2. The CDR3 has 13 amino acids. The J segment lost 12 bases and the V segment lost 4 bases, leaving 5 bases of the junction unmatched. The germline V gene has CDR1 SGHTA and CDR2 FQGNSA. CDR3 coding DNA: TGTGCCAGCAGCTCTCGACTAGCGGGACGGCAGTTCTTC. Translating gives CASSSRLAGRQFF.

The CDR3 region has the DNA TGTGCCATCATGGCGGGTCCTACCAATGAGCAGTTCTTC. Amino acids: CAIMAGPTNEQFF. V is TRBV10-3 and J is TRBJ2-1, with D perhaps matching TRBD2 (5 bases). This CDR3 contains 13 residues. The germline CDR1 and CDR2 sequences are ENHRY and SYGVKD. V was pared by 7 bases and J by 6 bases, with 13 bases between.

The CDR3 sequence: CASSKVGQGVEQFF. DNA of the CDR3: TGTGCCAGCAGCAAGGTGGGGCAGGGGGTTGAGCAGTTCTTC. The chain recombines TRBV28 with TRBJ2-1, with TRBD1 identical over 7 bases. The V gene end was trimmed by 6 bases and the J gene end by 9 bases; junction bases not matched to a gene: 11. The CDR3 sequence is 14 residues long. Germline-derived CDR1 and CDR2 are MDHEN and SYDVKM.

The V call is TRBV5-1, the J call TRBJ2-1; 10 bases are a match to TRBD2. The germline V gene has CDR1 SGHRS and CDR2 YFSETQ. Trimming cost V 3 bases and J 7 bases; bases outside gene matches: 10. This CDR3 region has 16 residues. CDR3 sequence reads: CASSSPSGGARNEQFF. CDR3 DNA sequence: TGCGCCAGCAGCTCTCCCAGCGGGGGGGCTAGGAATGAGCAGTTCTTC.

The chain combines TRBV6-4 with TRBJ2-1; D might be TRBD2 (5 bases). The CDR3 is made up of 16 amino acids. In germline, CDR1 is MRHNA, CDR2 SNTAGT. Trimming removed 0 bases from V and 7 bases from J, with 16 bases in between. In DNA form, the CDR3 reads TGTGCCAGCAGTGACTCCGGGGAAGGCCCTGCGAATGAGCAGTTCTTC. This gives the protein CASSDSGEGPANEQFF.

The V gene is TRBV19, the J gene TRBJ2-7, with unresolved D. The CDR3 has 15 residues. In germline, CDR1 is LNHDA, CDR2 SQIVND (reference sequence). Trimming pared 2 bases from V and 7 bases from J, leaving 18 bases between. Written as DNA, the CDR3 is TGTGCCAGTAGTATAAGTGGGCGCCGAGCGAAGGAGCAGTACTTC. It is translated as CASSISGRRAKEQYF.

The V call is TRBV27, the J call TRBJ1-1, with a weak D call TRBD1 (5 bases). This CDR3 contains 15 residues. V was cut by 2 bases and J by 4 bases, with 14 bases left in between. The germline CDR1 and CDR2 sequences are MNHEY and SMNVEV (reference sequence). The CDR3 spells CASSLVGGFGTEAFF. The DNA for the CDR3 is TGTGCCAGCAGTTTAGTTGGGGGGTTTGGCACTGAAGCTTTCTTT.

The chain links TRBV5-1 to TRBJ2-1, with 13 positions matching TRBD2. This CDR3 is 18 amino acids long. V lost 6 bases, J lost 8 bases, and 17 bases stayed unmatched. The germline CDR1 and CDR2 sequences are SGHRS and YFSETQ. This chain's CDR3 is CASTRGGLAGPKGDEQFF. The DNA for the CDR3 is TGCGCCAGCACCCGGGGGGGACTAGCGGGGCCCAAGGGAGATGAGCAGTTCTTC.